This TCR beta chain was obtained from a study of PD-1 blockade in classical Hodgkin lymphoma. V lost 8 bases, J lost 4 bases, and 18 bases lay in between. The CDR3 totals 14 residues. The germline CDR1 and CDR2 sequences are SGHRS and YFSETQ. Findings and limits, study-wide: Possible causes of repertoire differences, disease activity or prior therapy, remain undefined. The study found that TCR diversity rose significantly by C4D1 in CD4+ but not CD8+ cells. Those starting nivolumab under 1 year post-ASCT were excluded.

Turning to this clone: Its antigen is not known.

Sample time point: cycle 4 day 1 (C4D1), after five to seven weeks of nivolumab. Relapses following autologous stem cell transplantation were seen in all patients, with brentuximab vedotin exposure varying. Best responses included complete response and partial response; otherwise, the best response was progressive disease. Repertoires were generated with immunoSEQ multiplex PCR, while TCRdb's copy carries only in-frame clones and drops some. This table has 100,000 or so clones, approximately 90% appearing once. This sequence joins TRBV5-1 and TRBJ1-1, with TRBD1 as a possible D gene (5 bases). The sequence was obtained from a human donor with classical Hodgkin lymphoma. The sequencing here drew on peripheral blood mononuclear cells (PBMCs), taken before the fourth cycle of nivolumab. The CDR3 loop is CASRLDSGGTEAFF. CDR3 coding DNA: TGCGCCAGTCGGCTCGACTCGGGGGGCACTGAAGCTTTCTTT.